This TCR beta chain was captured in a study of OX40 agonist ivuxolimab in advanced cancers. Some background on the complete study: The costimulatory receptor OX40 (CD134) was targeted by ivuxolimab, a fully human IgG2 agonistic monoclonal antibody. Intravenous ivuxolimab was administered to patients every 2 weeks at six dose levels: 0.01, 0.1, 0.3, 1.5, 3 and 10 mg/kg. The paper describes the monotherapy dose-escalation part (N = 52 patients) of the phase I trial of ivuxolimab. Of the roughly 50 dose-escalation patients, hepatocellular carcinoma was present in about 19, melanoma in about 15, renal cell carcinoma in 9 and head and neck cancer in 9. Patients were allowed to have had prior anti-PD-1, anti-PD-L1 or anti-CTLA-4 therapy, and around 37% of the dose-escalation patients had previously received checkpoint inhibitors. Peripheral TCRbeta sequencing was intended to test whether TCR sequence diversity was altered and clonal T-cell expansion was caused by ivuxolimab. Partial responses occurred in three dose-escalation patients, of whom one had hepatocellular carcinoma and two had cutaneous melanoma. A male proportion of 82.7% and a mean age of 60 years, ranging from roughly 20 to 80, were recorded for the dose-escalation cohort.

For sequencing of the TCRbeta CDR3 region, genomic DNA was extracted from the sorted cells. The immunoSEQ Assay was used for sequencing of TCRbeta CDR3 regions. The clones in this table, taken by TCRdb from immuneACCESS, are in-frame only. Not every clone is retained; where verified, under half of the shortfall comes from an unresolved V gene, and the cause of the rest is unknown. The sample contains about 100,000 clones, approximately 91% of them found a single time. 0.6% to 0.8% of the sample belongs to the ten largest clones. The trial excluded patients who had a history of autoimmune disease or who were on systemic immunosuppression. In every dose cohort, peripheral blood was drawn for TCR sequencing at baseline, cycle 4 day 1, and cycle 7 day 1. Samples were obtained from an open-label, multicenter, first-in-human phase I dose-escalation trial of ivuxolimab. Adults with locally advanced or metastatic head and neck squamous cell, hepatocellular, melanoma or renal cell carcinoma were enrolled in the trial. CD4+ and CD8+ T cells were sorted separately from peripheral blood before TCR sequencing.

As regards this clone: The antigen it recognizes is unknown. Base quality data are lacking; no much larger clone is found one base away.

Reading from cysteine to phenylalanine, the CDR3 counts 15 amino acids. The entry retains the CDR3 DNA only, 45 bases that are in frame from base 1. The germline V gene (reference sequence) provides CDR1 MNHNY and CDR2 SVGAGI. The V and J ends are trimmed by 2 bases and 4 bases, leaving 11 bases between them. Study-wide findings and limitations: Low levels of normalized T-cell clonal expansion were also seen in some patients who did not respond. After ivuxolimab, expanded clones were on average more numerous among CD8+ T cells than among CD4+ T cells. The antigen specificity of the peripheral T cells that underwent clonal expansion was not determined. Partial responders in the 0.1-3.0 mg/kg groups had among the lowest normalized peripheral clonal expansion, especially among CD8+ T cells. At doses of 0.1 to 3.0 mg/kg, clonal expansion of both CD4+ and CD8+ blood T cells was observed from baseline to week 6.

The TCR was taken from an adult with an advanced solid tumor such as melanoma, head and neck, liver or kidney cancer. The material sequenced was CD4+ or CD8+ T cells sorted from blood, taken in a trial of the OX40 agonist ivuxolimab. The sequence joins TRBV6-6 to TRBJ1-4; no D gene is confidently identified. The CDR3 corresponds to CASSYRPTGNEKLFF. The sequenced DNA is TGTGCCAGCAGTTACCGCCCGACCGGTAATGAAAAACTGTTTTTT.